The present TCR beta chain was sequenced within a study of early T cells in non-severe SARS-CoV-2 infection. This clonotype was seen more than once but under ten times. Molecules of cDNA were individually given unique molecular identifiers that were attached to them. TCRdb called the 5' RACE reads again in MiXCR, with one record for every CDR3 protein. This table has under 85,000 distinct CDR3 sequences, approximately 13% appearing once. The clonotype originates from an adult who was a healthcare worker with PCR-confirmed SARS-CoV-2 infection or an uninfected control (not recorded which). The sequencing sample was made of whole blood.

The CDR3 DNA sequence: TGCGCCAGCATTCGACAGGACAGCACTGAAGCTTTCTTT. Its protein is CASIRQDSTEAFF. The chain couples TRBV10-2 to TRBJ1-1; a weak D match, TRBD1 (6 bases). V lost 7 bases and J lost 4, with 13 bases in between. Germline CDR1 is WSHSY and CDR2 is SAAADI. CDR3 length equals 13 residues.